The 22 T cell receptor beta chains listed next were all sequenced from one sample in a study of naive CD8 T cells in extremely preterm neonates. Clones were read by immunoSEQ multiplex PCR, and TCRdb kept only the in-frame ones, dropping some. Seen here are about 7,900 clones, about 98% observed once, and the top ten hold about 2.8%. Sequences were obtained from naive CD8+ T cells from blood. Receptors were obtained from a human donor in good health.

The CDR3 reads CASSLARQGESVTYTNEKLFF. The CDR3, as DNA: TGTGCCAGCAGCTTAGCTAGGCAGGGGGAATCGGTGACTTACACTAATGAAAAACTGTTTTTT. This chain uses TRBV13 with TRBJ1-4; 7 nucleotides line up with TRBD1. V lost 1 base, J lost 2 bases, and 19 bases stayed unmatched. The germline V gene has CDR1 PRHDT and CDR2 FYEKMQ (reference sequence). The CDR3 is 21 amino acids.

The CDR3 DNA sequence: TGTGCTAGTGGTTTCTCCCTGGCAGAAGAAGCTTTCTTT. It codes for CASGFSLAEEAFF. This sequence joins TRBV12-5 and TRBJ1-1; D ambiguous. CDR3 length equals 13 residues. The germline CDR1 and CDR2 sequences are LGHNT and FRNRAP. Between the trimmed V and J ends, which lost 3 bases and 8 bases, there was a span of 13 bases. Variable domain in full (rest from reference TRBV12-5 and TRBJ1-1): DARVTQTPRHKVTEMGQEVTMRCQPILGHNTVFWYRQTMMQGLELLAYFRNRAPLDDSGMPKDRFSAEMPDATLATLKIQPSEPRDSAVYFCASGFSLAEEAFFGQGTRLTVV.

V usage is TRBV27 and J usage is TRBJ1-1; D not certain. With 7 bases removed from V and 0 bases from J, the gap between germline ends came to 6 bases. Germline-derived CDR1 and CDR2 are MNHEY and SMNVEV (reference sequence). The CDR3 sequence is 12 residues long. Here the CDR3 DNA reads TGTGCCAGCATGGGCATGAACACTGAAGCTTTCTTT. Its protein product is CASMGMNTEAFF.

The CDR3 here is CASRETSGGSNEQFF. The CDR3 coding sequence is TGCGCCAGCAGGGAGACTAGCGGGGGTAGCAATGAGCAGTTCTTC. This chain connects TRBV10-1 to TRBJ2-1; 12 bases are a match to TRBD2. Germline V gives CDR1 WNHNN, CDR2 SYGVQD (reference sequence). This CDR3 has 15 amino acids. The J segment lost 6 bases and the V segment lost 6 bases, leaving 6 bases of the junction unmatched.

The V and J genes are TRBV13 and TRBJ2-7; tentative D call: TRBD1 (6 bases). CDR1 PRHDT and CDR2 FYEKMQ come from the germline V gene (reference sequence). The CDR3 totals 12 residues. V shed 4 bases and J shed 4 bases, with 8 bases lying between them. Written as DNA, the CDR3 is TGTGCCAGCAGCTCGGACAGTTACGAGCAGTACTTC. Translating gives CASSSDSYEQYF.

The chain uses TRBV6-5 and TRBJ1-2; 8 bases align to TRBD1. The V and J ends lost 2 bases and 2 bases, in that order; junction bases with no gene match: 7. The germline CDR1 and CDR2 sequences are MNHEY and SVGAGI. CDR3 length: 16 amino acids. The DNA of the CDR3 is TGTGCCAGCAGTTACACATCAGGGGGCTGGAACTATGGCTACACCTTC. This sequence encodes CASSYTSGGWNYGYTF.

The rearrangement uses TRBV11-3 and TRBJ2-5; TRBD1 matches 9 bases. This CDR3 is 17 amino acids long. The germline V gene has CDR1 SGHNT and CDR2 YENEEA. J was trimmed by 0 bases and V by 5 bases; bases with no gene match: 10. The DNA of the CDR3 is TGTGCCAGCAGCCCCCCTTTGGGACAGGGCAACCAAGAGACCCAGTACTTC. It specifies CASSPPLGQGNQETQYF.

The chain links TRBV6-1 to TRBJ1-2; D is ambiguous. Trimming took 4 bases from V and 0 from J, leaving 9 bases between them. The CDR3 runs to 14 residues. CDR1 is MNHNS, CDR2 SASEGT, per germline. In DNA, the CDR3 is TGTGCCAGCAGTGGGAACGGGGCTAACTATGGCTACACCTTC. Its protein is CASSGNGANYGYTF.

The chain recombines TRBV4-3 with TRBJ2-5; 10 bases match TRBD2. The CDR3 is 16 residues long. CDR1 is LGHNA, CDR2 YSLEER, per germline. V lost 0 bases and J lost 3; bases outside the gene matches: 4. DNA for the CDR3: TGCGCCAGCAGCCAAGAAACTAGCGGGAAGGAAGAGACCCAGTACTTC. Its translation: CASSQETSGKEETQYF.

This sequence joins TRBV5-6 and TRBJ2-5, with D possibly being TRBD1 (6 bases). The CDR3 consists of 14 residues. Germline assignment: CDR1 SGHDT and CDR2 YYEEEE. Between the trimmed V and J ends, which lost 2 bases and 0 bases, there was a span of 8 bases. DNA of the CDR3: TGTGCCAGCAGCTTCTGGGACAACCAAGAGACCCAGTACTTC. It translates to CASSFWDNQETQYF.

In nucleotides, the CDR3 is TGTGCCAGCAGCAACTGGGGGGGCGGGGGCACCTACGAGCAGTACTTC. The encoded protein is CASSNWGGGGTYEQYF. The genes are TRBV5-6 and TRBJ2-7; D might be TRBD2 (7 bases). Trimming shortened V by 4 bases and J by 2 bases, and 19 bases separated the two germline ends. Germline values: CDR1 SGHDT, CDR2 YYEEEE. CDR3 size: 16 residues. Full variable domain (remainder filled in from reference TRBV5-6 and TRBJ2-7): DAGVTQSPTHLIKTRGQQVTLRCSPKSGHDTVSWYQQALGQGPQFIFQYYEEEERQRGNFPDRFSGHQFPNYSSELNVNALLLGDSALYLCASSNWGGGGTYEQYFGPGTRLTVT.

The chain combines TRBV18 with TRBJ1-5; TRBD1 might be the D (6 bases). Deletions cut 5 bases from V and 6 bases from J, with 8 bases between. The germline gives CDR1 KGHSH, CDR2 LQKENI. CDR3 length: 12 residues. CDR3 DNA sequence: TGTGCCAGCTCAGAGGGGGTTCAGCCCCAGCATTTT. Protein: CASSEGVQPQHF. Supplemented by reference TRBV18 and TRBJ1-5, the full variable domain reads NAGVMQNPRHLVRRRGQEARLRCSPMKGHSHVYWYRQLPEEGLKFMVYLQKENIIDESGMPKERFSAEFPKEGPSILRIQQVVRGDSAAYFCASSEGVQPQHFGDGTRLSIL.

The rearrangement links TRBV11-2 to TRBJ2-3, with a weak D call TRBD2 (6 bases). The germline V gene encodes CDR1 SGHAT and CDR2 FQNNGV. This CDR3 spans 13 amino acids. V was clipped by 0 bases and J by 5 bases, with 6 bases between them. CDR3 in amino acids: CASSLEAGDTQYF. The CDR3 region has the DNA TGTGCCAGCAGCTTAGAAGCGGGAGATACGCAGTATTTT.

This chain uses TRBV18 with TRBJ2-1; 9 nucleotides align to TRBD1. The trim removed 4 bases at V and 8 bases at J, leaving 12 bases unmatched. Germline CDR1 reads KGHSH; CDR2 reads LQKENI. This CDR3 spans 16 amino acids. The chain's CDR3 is CASSLPLGTGSDEQFF. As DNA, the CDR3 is TGTGCCAGCTCACTCCCTTTGGGGACAGGGTCCGATGAGCAGTTCTTC.

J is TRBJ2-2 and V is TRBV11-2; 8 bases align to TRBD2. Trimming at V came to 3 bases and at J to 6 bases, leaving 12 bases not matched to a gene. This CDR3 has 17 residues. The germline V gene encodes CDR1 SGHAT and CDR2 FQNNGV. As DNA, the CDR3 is TGTGCCAGCAGCTTGAGGGCGGGAGGCCCCACCGCCGGGGAGCTGTTTTTT. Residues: CASSLRAGGPTAGELFF.

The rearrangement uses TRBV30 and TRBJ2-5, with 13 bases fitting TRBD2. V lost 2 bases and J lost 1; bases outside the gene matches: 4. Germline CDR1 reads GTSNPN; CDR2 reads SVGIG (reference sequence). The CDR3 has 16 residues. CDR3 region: CAWSSGLAGLQETQYF. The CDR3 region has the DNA TGTGCCTGGAGTTCGGGACTAGCGGGACTCCAAGAGACCCAGTACTTC.

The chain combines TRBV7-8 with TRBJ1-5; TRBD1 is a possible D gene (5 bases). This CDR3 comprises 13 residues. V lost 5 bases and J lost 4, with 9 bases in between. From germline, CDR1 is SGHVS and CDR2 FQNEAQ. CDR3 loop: CASSGRVNQPQHF. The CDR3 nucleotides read TGTGCCAGCAGCGGCAGGGTGAATCAGCCCCAGCATTTT. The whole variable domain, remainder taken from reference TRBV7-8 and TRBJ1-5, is GAGVSQSPRYKVAKRGQDVALRCDPISGHVSLFWYQQALGQGPEFLTYFQNEAQLDKSGLPSDRFFAERPEGSVSTLKIQRTQQEDSAVYLCASSGRVNQPQHFGDGTRLSIL.

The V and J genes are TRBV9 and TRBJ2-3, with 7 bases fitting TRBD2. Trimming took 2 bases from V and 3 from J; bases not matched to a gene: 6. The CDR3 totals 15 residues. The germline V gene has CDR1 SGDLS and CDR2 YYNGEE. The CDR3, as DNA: TGTGCCAGCAGCGTGGCGGGAGCGGTGACAGATACGCAGTATTTT. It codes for CASSVAGAVTDTQYF.

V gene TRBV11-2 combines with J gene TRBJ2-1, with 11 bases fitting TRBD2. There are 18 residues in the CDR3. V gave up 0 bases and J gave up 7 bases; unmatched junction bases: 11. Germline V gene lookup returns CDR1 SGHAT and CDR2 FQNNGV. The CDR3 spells CASSLDPALAGEVNEQFF. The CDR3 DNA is TGTGCCAGCAGCTTAGATCCGGCACTAGCGGGGGAAGTAAATGAGCAGTTCTTC.

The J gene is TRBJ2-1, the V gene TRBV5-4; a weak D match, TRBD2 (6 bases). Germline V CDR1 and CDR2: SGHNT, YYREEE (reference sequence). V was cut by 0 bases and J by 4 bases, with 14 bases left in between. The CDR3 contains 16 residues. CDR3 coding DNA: TGTGCCAGCAGCTTGGCCCCGGGGGATATTTACAATGAGCAGTTCTTC. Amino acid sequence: CASSLAPGDIYNEQFF.

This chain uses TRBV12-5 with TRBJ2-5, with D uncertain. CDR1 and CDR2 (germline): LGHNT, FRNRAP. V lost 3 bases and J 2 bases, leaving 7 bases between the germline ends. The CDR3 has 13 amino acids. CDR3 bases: TGTGCTAGTGGTTTCAGTGTTCAAGAGACCCAGTACTTC. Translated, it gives CASGFSVQETQYF. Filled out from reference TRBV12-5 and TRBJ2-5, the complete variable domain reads DARVTQTPRHKVTEMGQEVTMRCQPILGHNTVFWYRQTMMQGLELLAYFRNRAPLDDSGMPKDRFSAEMPDATLATLKIQPSEPRDSAVYFCASGFSVQETQYFGPGTRLLVL.

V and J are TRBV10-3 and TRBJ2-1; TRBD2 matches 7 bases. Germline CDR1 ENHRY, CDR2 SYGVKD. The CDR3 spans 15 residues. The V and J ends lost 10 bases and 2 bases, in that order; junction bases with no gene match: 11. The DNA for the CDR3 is TGTGCCAGCGGTGGATGGCGGGAGACCTACAATGAGCAGTTCTTC. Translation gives CASGGWRETYNEQFF.